This T cell receptor (beta chain) is drawn from a study of cytomegalovirus exposure and HLA in healthy donors. General study points: In vitro work confirmed that a few CMV-associated chains recognize CMV antigens.

Remarks on this clone: What it binds is unknown.

Researchers ran the PCR with 60 Vbeta and 13 Jbeta primers. TCRdb keeps only in-frame clones here, not all; method: immunoSEQ multiplex PCR. Among 90,000 to 140,000 clones listed, over 70% were seen once. Sequencing was carried out using PBMCs. The sequence derives from a man between 25 and 39 years old in good health and CMV-seronegative.

CDR3 DNA sequence: TGTGCCATCAGTGTTCACCTACCACTCAGGAAGGACAATGAGCAGTTCTTC. Encoded protein: CAISVHLPLRKDNEQFF. The V gene is TRBV10-3, the J gene TRBJ2-1; D is uncertain. With 4 bases removed from V and 5 bases from J, the gap between germline ends came to 21 bases. This CDR3 is built from 17 residues. Germline CDR1 reads ENHRY; CDR2 reads SYGVKD.